Shown below are 9 T cell receptor beta chains from a single sample sequenced in a study of shared clonotypes between healthy human individuals. Some clones are missing from TCRdb's copy, which holds only in-frame ones; the method was immunoSEQ multiplex PCR. The table includes about 1,900,000 clones, about 95% detected once. As defined, naive CD8 cells were CD45RO-negative and positively selected for CCR7, with terminally differentiated effector memory CD45RA+ cells excluded. Material: naive CD8+ T cells sorted from blood. These receptors all stem from a man between 18 and 35 years old in good health.

In DNA form, the CDR3 reads TGCGCCAGCAGTGAGGCGGACCGACTACAAGAGACCCAGTACTTC. This sequence encodes CASSEADRLQETQYF. This chain joins TRBV10-2 and TRBJ2-5; D possibly corresponds to TRBD2 (5 bases). Trimming cost V 2 bases and J 2 bases, with 12 bases left between them. Germline loops: CDR1 WSHSY, CDR2 SAAADI. The CDR3 length is 15 residues.

This clone was detected a few times. CDR3 bases: TGTGCCAGCAGCGGAATAGGCACTGAAGCTTTCTTT. This gives the protein CASSGIGTEAFF. The chain recombines TRBV9 with TRBJ1-1; D unclear. Per the germline V gene, CDR1 is SGDLS and CDR2 is YYNGEE. CDR3 size: 12 residues. The ends were cut back, 3 bases at V and 4 bases at J, with 7 bases in the middle.

CDR3 sequence reads: CATLYSTGHPFEQYF. In nucleotides, the CDR3 is TGTGCCACCCTTTACTCGACAGGGCACCCGTTCGAGCAGTACTTC. The J gene is TRBJ2-7, the V gene TRBV6-1; 7 bases are a match to TRBD1. The germline CDR1 and CDR2 sequences are MNHNS and SASEGT. The CDR3 totals 15 residues. Trimming cost V 10 bases and J 6 bases; bases outside gene matches: 18.

The J gene is TRBJ1-2, the V gene TRBV13, with TRBD1 matching over 7 bases. J was trimmed by 4 bases and V by 0 bases; bases with no gene match: 8. This CDR3 contains 16 residues. Germline lookup yields CDR1 PRHDT and CDR2 FYEKMQ (reference sequence). CDR3 nucleotide sequence: TGTGCCAGCAGCTTAGGCAATAACAGGGGCGGCTATGGCTACACCTTC. This translates into CASSLGNNRGGYGYTF. The full variable domain, with the rest looked up from reference TRBV13 and TRBJ1-2, is AAGVIQSPRHLIKEKRETATLKCYPIPRHDTVYWYQQGPGQDPQFLISFYEKMQSDKGSIPDRFSAQQFSDYHSELNMSSLELGDSALYFCASSLGNNRGGYGYTFGSGTRLTVV.

The V and J genes are TRBV11-1 and TRBJ1-2, with TRBD1 as a possible D gene (6 bases). V shed 4 bases and J shed 7 bases, with 10 bases lying between them. The V gene's germline CDR1 is SGHAT and CDR2 FQDESV (reference sequence). The CDR3 length is 12 residues. The CDR3 spells CASSSGQFGYTF. The CDR3 DNA is TGTGCCAGCAGCTCAGGACAGTTTGGCTACACCTTC.

In this sample, this clone turned up once. The chain joins TRBV5-1 to TRBJ2-7, with 9 bases identical to TRBD2. Germline V CDR1 and CDR2: SGHRS, YFSETQ. The CDR3 has 15 amino acids. Trimming cost V 0 bases and J 4 bases; bases outside gene matches: 5. The CDR3 bases are TGCGCCAGCAGCTTGGGCCCTAGCGGGGAGTACGAGCAGTACTTC. Protein sequence: CASSLGPSGEYEQYF.

The chain combines TRBV30 with TRBJ2-3; D tentatively reads TRBD1 or TRBD2 (7 bases each). Between the trimmed V and J ends, which lost 2 bases and 4 bases, there was a span of 16 bases. Per the germline V gene, CDR1 is GTSNPN and CDR2 is SVGIG (reference sequence). This CDR3 spans 15 amino acids. CDR3 nucleotide sequence: TGTGCCTGGAGTTCAGGGGGAGGGCCTGCAGATACGCAGTATTTT. Amino acids: CAWSSGGGPADTQYF.

This clone has just one count. The rearrangement uses TRBV7-9 and TRBJ1-1, with 10 bases aligning to TRBD1. Germline values: CDR1 SEHNR, CDR2 FQNEAQ (reference sequence). The J segment lost 5 bases and the V segment lost 3 bases, leaving 6 bases of the junction unmatched. The CDR3 consists of 15 residues. CDR3 nucleotides: TGTGCCAGCAGCTTTACTGGACAGGGGGGAACTGAAGCTTTCTTT. Translation gives CASSFTGQGGTEAFF.

This clone appeared a single time. Other DNA sequences in the same sample also yield this CDR3. This sequence joins TRBV30 and TRBJ2-2, with a weak D call TRBD1 (8 bases). Germline V gene sequence: CDR1 GTSNPN, CDR2 SVGIG (reference sequence). The CDR3 loop spans 13 amino acids. Trimming stripped 5 bases from V and 5 bases from J, with 12 bases between. The CDR3 sequence: CAWDRGGTGELFF. CDR3 in DNA: TGTGCCTGGGACAGGGGAGGGACCGGGGAGCTGTTTTTT.